This is a list of T cell receptor beta chains from one sample in a study of blood T cell repertoires in COVID-19. Generated by immunoSEQ multiplex PCR, the TCRdb table keeps only in-frame clones and is missing some. Of around 140,000 clones in the sample, approximately 89% were seen once. Sample: peripheral blood. The origin of the receptors is a human donor in a cohort sampled during active COVID-19. CDR3s include the opening cysteine and the closing phenylalanine or tryptophan. Each record gives: J gene, clone size, D gene, V gene, CDR3 DNA, CDR3 protein. A D gene is named only where the DNA matches it firmly. Not every row has a clone size; where given, it reads once, few, many or a size class.

J: TRBJ1-4
size: few
D: NA
V: TRBV15
DNA: TGTGCCACCAGCAGAGTGTTCGGCAACCGGGGGAATGAAAAACTGTTTTTT
CDR3: CATSRVFGNRGNEKLFF

J: TRBJ1-2
size: NA
D: TRBD1
V: TRBV5-5
DNA: TGTGCCAGCAGCCCATCAGGGACAGGTGGCTATGGCTACACCTTC
CDR3: CASSPSGTGGYGYTF

J: TRBJ2-5
size: NA
D: NA
V: TRBV7-9
DNA: TGTGCCAGCAGCCCTTGGCAGATCCAAGAGACCCAGTACTTC
CDR3: CASSPWQIQETQYF

J: TRBJ1-6
size: NA
D: TRBD1
V: TRBV6-5
DNA: TGTGCCAGCAGGGGGACAGGGGATTGGGGACCCCTCCACTTT
CDR3: CASRGTGDWGPLHF

J: TRBJ2-7
size: NA
D: NA
V: TRBV7-9
DNA: TGTGCCAGCAGCTATGCGGCTGGCTACGAGCAGTACTTC
CDR3: CASSYAAGYEQYF

J: TRBJ2-7
size: NA
D: NA
V: TRBV6-6
DNA: TGTGCCAGCAGTACGGCGGGGGCCGAGCAGTACTTC
CDR3: CASSTAGAEQYF

J: TRBJ2-7
size: NA
D: NA
V: TRBV5-1
DNA: TGCGCCAGCAGCTTGGGGGTAGGGGGCTACGAGCAGTACTTC
CDR3: CASSLGVGGYEQYF

J: TRBJ2-7
size: NA
D: TRBD2
V: TRBV6-6
DNA: TGTGCCAGCAGTTCCCGACTAGCGGGGGGGCTTAACGAGCAGTACTTC
CDR3: CASSSRLAGGLNEQYF

J: TRBJ1-2
size: NA
D: TRBD1
V: TRBV7-8
DNA: TGTGCCAGCAGCTACGGACAGGGGGCAGACGGCTACACCTTC
CDR3: CASSYGQGADGYTF

J: TRBJ2-7
size: NA
D: NA
V: TRBV4-1
DNA: TGCGCCAGCAGCCAACGTCAGGGTTACGAGCAGTACTTC
CDR3: CASSQRQGYEQYF

J: TRBJ1-1
size: few
D: NA
V: TRBV11-1
DNA: TGTGCCAGCAGCTTATACTACACTGAAGCTTTCTTT
CDR3: CASSLYYTEAFF

J: TRBJ1-2
size: NA
D: NA
V: TRBV4-1
DNA: TGCGCCAGCAGCCTAATGGCGGGGGGCTATGGCTACACCTTC
CDR3: CASSLMAGGYGYTF

J: TRBJ1-4
size: NA
D: NA
V: TRBV6-5
DNA: TGTGCCAGCAGTTACACCCCGGGAGGGGTGGGAGAAAAACTGTTTTTT
CDR3: CASSYTPGGVGEKLFF

J: TRBJ1-6
size: few
D: NA
V: TRBV4-1
DNA: TGCGCCAGCAGCCAAGAGGGACACAGGATCCACAGGTGGAATTCACCCCTCCACTTT
CDR3: CASSQEGHRIHRWNSPLHF

J: TRBJ1-2
size: NA
D: TRBD1
V: TRBV6-5
DNA: TGTGCCAGCAGGCGTGACAGGGGGGGCTATGGCTACACCTTC
CDR3: CASRRDRGGYGYTF

J: TRBJ1-6
size: NA
D: NA
V: TRBV30
DNA: TGTGCCTGGAGTGTAGGGGGGGTGAGTAATTCACCCCTCCACTTT
CDR3: CAWSVGGVSNSPLHF

J: TRBJ1-4
size: NA
D: NA
V: TRBV3-1/TRBV3-2
DNA: TGTGCCAGCAGCCTAGGGGGAGGGAAGACGGATGAAAAACTGTTTTTT
CDR3: CASSLGGGKTDEKLFF

J: TRBJ1-2
size: NA
D: NA
V: TRBV5-1
DNA: TGCGCCAGCAGCTTGGGGGGCGGTTCGGATGGCTACACCTTC
CDR3: CASSLGGGSDGYTF